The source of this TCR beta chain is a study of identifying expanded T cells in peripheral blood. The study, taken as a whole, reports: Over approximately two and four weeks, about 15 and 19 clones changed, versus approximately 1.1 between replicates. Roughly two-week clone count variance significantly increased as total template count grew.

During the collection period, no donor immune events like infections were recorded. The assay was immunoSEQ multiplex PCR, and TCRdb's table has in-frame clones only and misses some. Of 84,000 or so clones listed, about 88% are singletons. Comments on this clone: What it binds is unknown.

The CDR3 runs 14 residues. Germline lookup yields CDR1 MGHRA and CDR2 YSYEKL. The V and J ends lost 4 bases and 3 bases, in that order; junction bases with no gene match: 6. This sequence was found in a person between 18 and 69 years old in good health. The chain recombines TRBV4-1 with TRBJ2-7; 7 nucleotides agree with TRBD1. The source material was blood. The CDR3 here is CASSRRTGGYEQYF. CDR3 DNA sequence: TGCGCCAGCAGCCGTCGGACAGGTGGCTACGAGCAGTACTTC.